The subject of this entry is one TCR beta chain. This specimen belongs to a study of control samples from healthy donors and cancer patients. Clones were read by immunoSEQ multiplex PCR, and TCRdb kept only the in-frame ones, dropping some. This table has about 97,000 clones, around 88% appearing once. V was cut by 1 base and J by 3 bases, with 9 bases left in between. Germline V gene lookup returns CDR1 MNHEY and CDR2 SMNVEV (reference sequence). This CDR3 comprises 15 residues. This chain connects TRBV27 to TRBJ2-2; the D gene is possibly TRBD2 (6 bases). This sequence originates from a man aged 25-45 years in good health. The sequenced sample consisted of blood. The CDR3 here is CASSLLGEDTGELFF. The DNA of the CDR3 is TGTGCCAGCAGTTTATTAGGGGAGGACACCGGGGAGCTGTTTTTT.